The 10 T cell receptor beta chains below were found in one sample sequenced in a study of blood T cell repertoires in COVID-19. The data were produced by immunoSEQ multiplex PCR, yet TCRdb's version contains in-frame clones alone and is incomplete. The sample has 120,000 or so clones, 85% to 90% seen once; the top ten hold about 1.6%. The sample consisted of peripheral blood. These receptors were obtained from a human donor in a cohort sampled during active COVID-19.

This chain joins TRBV6-2 or TRBV6-3 and TRBJ2-5, with 11 bases matching TRBD2. This CDR3 has 17 residues. Trimming removed 4 bases from V and 5 bases from J; junction bases left unmatched: 12. CDR1 and CDR2 (germline): MNHEY, SVGEGT. CDR3 sequence reads: CASSLSLAGGPGETQYF. The CDR3, as DNA: TGTGCCAGCAGTTTGTCGTTAGCGGGGGGGCCGGGGGAGACCCAGTACTTC.

This clone was found a few times. This chain uses TRBV30 with TRBJ2-7, with 7 bases matching TRBD1. The J segment lost 4 bases and the V segment lost 1 base, leaving 4 bases of the junction unmatched. CDR3 size: 13 residues. Germline loops: CDR1 GTSNPN, CDR2 SVGIG (reference sequence). CDR3: CAWSATGVYEQYF. The DNA of the CDR3 is TGTGCCTGGAGTGCTACAGGGGTATACGAGCAGTACTTC.

The genes are TRBV3-1 (or the pseudogene TRBV3-2) and TRBJ2-7; maybe TRBD2 (6 bases). The CDR3 consists of 17 residues. Per germline, CDR1 LGHDT and CDR2 YNNKEL (reference sequence). The V end lost 3 bases, the J end lost 0 bases, and 18 bases lay between the germline ends. The CDR3 DNA follows: TGTGCCAGCAGCCAGACTCTGACGGGACTGAGCTCCTACGAGCAGTACTTC. This gives the protein CASSQTLTGLSSYEQYF.

This chain connects TRBV5-1 to TRBJ2-3; 14 bases fit TRBD2. CDR1 and CDR2 from the germline V gene are SGHRS and YFSETQ. The V segment lost 2 bases and the J segment 0 bases; nucleotides outside the gene matches: 5. CDR3 length: 18 amino acids. In nucleotides, the CDR3 is TGCGCCAGCAGCTTATGGACTAGCGGGGGGAGTAGCACAGATACGCAGTATTTT. This encodes CASSLWTSGGSSTDTQYF.

V usage is TRBV10-3 and J usage is TRBJ2-5; TRBD2 agrees at 8 bases. CDR1 and CDR2 (germline): ENHRY, SYGVKD. Germline trimming cut 8 bases from V and 4 bases from J; bases unmatched to any gene: 6. The CDR3 loop spans 13 amino acids. CDR3 sequence: CAIQRELVETQYF. The CDR3 bases are TGTGCCATCCAGCGGGAGTTGGTAGAGACCCAGTACTTC.

The rearrangement joins TRBV3-1 (or the pseudogene TRBV3-2) to TRBJ2-5, with TRBD1 matching 7 bases. V lost 4 bases and J lost 7; bases outside the gene matches: 12. The CDR3 runs to 15 residues. In germline, CDR1 is LGHDT, CDR2 YNNKEL (reference sequence). This CDR3 reads CASSRMAGGKGTQYF. In nucleotides, the CDR3 is TGTGCCAGCAGCCGGATGGCAGGGGGAAAGGGGACCCAGTACTTC.

In DNA, the CDR3 is TGTGCCAGCAGCGCACGACAGAACTATGGCTACACCTTC. Translated, it gives CASSARQNYGYTF. The gene calls are TRBV3-1 (or the pseudogene TRBV3-2) and TRBJ1-2, with D tentatively TRBD1 (5 bases). This CDR3 has 13 amino acids. Germline V gene data show CDR1 as LGHDT and CDR2 as YNNKEL (reference sequence). The germline V and J ends were trimmed by 5 bases and 2 bases, with 9 bases remaining between them.

V and J are TRBV4-1 and TRBJ2-1, with 7 bases that match TRBD2. The germline V gene has CDR1 MGHRA and CDR2 YSYEKL. V dropped 5 bases and J dropped 9; count of bases not matched to a gene: 13. This CDR3 is built from 15 residues. The CDR3 loop reads CASSFRLALYVEQFF. In DNA form, the CDR3 reads TGCGCCAGCAGCTTCCGACTAGCCCTCTACGTTGAGCAGTTCTTC.

V is TRBV11-3 and J is TRBJ2-2; TRBD2 matches 8 bases. V lost 5 bases and J lost 4; bases outside the gene matches: 12. This CDR3 has 17 residues. Germline V gene lookup returns CDR1 SGHNT and CDR2 YENEEA. This CDR3 is CASSPPRREAGTGELFF. The CDR3 DNA sequence: TGTGCCAGCAGCCCTCCTCGGCGGGAGGCGGGCACCGGGGAGCTGTTTTTT.

The genes are TRBV3-1 (or the pseudogene TRBV3-2) and TRBJ2-7; D is possibly TRBD2 (6 bases). The germline CDR1 and CDR2 sequences are LGHDT and YNNKEL (reference sequence). This CDR3 contains 17 residues. Between the trimmed V and J ends, which lost 4 bases and 0 bases, there was a span of 19 bases. The CDR3 coding sequence is TGTGCCAGCAGCCCTACTTCAGCGGGTCCGAGCTCCTACGAGCAGTACTTC. As protein: CASSPTSAGPSSYEQYF.